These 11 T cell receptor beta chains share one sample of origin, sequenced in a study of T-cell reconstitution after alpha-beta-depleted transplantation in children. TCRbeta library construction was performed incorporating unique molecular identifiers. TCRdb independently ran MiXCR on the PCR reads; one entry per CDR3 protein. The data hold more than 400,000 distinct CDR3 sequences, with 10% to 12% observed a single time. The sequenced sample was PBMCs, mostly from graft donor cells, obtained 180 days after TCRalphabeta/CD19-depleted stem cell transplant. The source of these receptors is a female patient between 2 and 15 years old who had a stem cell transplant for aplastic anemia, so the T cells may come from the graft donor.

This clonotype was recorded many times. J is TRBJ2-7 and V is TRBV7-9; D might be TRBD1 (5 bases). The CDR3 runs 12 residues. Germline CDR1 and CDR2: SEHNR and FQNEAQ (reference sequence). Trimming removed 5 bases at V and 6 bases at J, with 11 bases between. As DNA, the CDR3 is TGTGCCAGCAGCGCTCAGGGATCCGAGCAGTACGTC. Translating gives CASSAQGSEQYV.

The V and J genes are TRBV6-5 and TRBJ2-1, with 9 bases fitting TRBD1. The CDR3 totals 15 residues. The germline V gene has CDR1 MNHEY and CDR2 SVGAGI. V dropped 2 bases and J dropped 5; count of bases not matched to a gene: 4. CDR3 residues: CASSYGTGWNNEQFF. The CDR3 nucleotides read TGTGCCAGCAGTTACGGGACAGGGTGGAACAATGAGCAGTTCTTC.

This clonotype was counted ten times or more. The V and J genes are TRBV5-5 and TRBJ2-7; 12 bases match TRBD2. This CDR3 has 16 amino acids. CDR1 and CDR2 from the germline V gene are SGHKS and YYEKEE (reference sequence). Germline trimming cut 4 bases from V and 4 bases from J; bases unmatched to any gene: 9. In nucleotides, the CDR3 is TGTGCCAGCAGCCCCGGGACTAGCGGGTTACGATACGAGCAGTACGTC. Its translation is CASSPGTSGLRYEQYV.

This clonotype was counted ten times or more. The CDR3 loop reads CASSYTYIYNEQFF. The CDR3 nucleotides are TGTGCCAGCAGTTATACGTACATCTACAATGAGCAGTTCTTC. The J gene is TRBJ2-1, the V gene TRBV28; D is undetermined. The CDR3 sequence is 14 residues long. Trimming removed 4 bases from V and 3 bases from J, with 10 bases in between. The germline CDR1 and CDR2 sequences are MDHEN and SYDVKM. Based on the CDR3 plus reference TRBV28 and TRBJ2-1, the full variable domain is DVKVTQSSRYLVKRTGEKVFLECVQDMDHENMFWYRQDPGLGLRLIYFSYDVKMKEKGDIPEGYSVSREKKERFSLILESASTNQTSMYLCASSYTYIYNEQFFGPGTRLTVL.

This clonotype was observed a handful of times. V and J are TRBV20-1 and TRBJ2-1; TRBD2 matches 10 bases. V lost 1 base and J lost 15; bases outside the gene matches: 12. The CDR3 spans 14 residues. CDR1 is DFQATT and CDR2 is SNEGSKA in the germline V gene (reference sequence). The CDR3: CSARASGRVPRGFF. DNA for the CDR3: TGCAGTGCTAGAGCTAGCGGGAGAGTCCCACGGGGGTTCTTC.

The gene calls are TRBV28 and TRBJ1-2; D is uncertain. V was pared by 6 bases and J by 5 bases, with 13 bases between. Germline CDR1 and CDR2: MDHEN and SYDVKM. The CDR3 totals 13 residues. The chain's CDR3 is CASRSGPQYGYTF. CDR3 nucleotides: TGTGCCAGCAGATCCGGGCCACAATATGGCTACACCTTC.

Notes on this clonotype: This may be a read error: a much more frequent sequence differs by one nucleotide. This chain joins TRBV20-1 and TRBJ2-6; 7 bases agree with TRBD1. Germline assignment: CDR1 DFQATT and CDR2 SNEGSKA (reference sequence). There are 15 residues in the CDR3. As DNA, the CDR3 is TGCAGTGCTAGGGAAACAGGGGTTGGGGCCAACGGCCTGACTTTC. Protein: CSARETGVGANGLTF.

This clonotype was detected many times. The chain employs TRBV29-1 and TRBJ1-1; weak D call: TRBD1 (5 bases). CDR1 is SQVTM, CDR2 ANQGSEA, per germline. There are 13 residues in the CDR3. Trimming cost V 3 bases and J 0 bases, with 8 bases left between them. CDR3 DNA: TGCAGCGTTGAGTGGGGACTGAACACTGAAGCTTTCTTT. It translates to CSVEWGLNTEAFF.

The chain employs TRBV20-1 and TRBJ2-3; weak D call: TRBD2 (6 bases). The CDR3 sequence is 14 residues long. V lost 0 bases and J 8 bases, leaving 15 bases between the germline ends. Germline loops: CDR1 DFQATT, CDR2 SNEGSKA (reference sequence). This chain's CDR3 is CSARDRGRGGTQYF. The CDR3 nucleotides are TGCAGTGCTAGAGATCGGGGGAGAGGTGGTACGCAGTATTTT.

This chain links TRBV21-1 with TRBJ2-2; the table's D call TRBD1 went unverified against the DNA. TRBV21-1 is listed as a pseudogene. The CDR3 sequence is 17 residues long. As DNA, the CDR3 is TGTGCCAGCAGCAAAGATCCCCGGACAGTGAACACCGGGGAGCTGTTTTTT. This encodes CASSKDPRTVNTGELFF.

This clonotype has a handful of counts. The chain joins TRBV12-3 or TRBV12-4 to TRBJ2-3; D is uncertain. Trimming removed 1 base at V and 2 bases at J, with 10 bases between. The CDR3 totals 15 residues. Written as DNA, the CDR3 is TGTGCCAGCAGTTTAGACTTAACTTCCACAGATACGCAGTATTTT. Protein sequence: CASSLDLTSTDTQYF.